The 30 T cell receptor beta chains below were found in one sample sequenced in a study of T-cell reconstitution after alpha-beta-depleted transplantation in children. Unique molecular identifiers were incorporated when the TCRbeta library was constructed. TCRdb re-called the PCR reads with MiXCR, one entry per CDR3 protein. This table has some 350,000 distinct CDR3 sequences, about a tenth appearing once. Sequenced here: PBMCs from the stem cell graft donor, sampled from the stem cell graft. The receptors originated from a human donor who donated a stem cell graft to a child with acute lymphoblastic leukemia.

The chain combines TRBV20-1 with TRBJ2-5, with D tentatively TRBD1 or TRBD2 (6 bases each). The CDR3 spans 15 residues. CDR1 DFQATT and CDR2 SNEGSKA come from the germline V gene (reference sequence). The V and J ends lost 2 bases and 13 bases respectively, with 26 bases between them. The CDR3 DNA sequence: TGCAGTGCTAGATTGACTAGAACAGGGAGGATACACCCGTACTTC. It yields the protein CSARLTRTGRIHPYF.

This clonotype was seen at least ten times. The chain has TRBV20-1 and TRBJ2-1, with D possibly matching TRBD2 (6 bases). The CDR3 spans 14 residues. From germline, CDR1 is DFQATT and CDR2 SNEGSKA (reference sequence). The ends were cut back, 5 bases at V and 7 bases at J, with 18 bases in the middle. DNA for the CDR3: TGCAGTGCTCCTCGGGACGGGAGACAGAATGAGCAGTTCTTC. Residues: CSAPRDGRQNEQFF.

V is TRBV4-1 and J is TRBJ1-1, with D perhaps matching TRBD1 (6 bases). V shed 0 bases and J shed 0 bases, with 8 bases lying between them. The CDR3 totals 15 residues. Germline CDR1 is MGHRA and CDR2 is YSYEKL. CDR3 region: CASSQEGAVNTEAFF. The CDR3 bases are TGCGCCAGCAGCCAAGAGGGGGCCGTGAACACTGAAGCTTTCTTT.

V and J are TRBV15 and TRBJ2-5; D is unclear. This CDR3 is built from 11 residues. Trimming cost V 4 bases and J 1 base, with 1 base left between them. CDR1 LNHNV and CDR2 YYDKDF come from the germline V gene (reference sequence). In DNA, the CDR3 is TGTGCCACCAGCATCCAAGAGACCCAGTACTTC. This translates into CATSIQETQYF.

This clonotype has just a few counts. The chain links TRBV11-3 to TRBJ2-1, with D possibly matching TRBD2 (6 bases). V lost 3 bases and J lost 0, with 12 bases in between. Germline CDR1 SGHNT, CDR2 YENEEA. The CDR3 consists of 16 residues. The CDR3 bases are TGTGCCAGCAGCTTGGACTACCTAGGCTCCTACAATGAGCAGTTCTTC. Amino acid sequence: CASSLDYLGSYNEQFF.

The V and J genes are TRBV12-5 and TRBJ2-7; no clear D gene. The CDR3 spans 17 residues. Deletions cut 0 bases from V and 3 bases from J, with 18 bases between. CDR1 and CDR2 (germline): LGHNT, FRNRAP. The CDR3 here is CASGLVPNSGLFYEQYF. CDR3 DNA: TGTGCTAGTGGTTTGGTCCCTAACTCGGGCCTCTTCTACGAGCAGTACTTC.

This clonotype was seen more than once but under ten times. V and J are TRBV7-2 and TRBJ2-5; 7 bases map to TRBD2. Germline V CDR1 and CDR2: SGHTA, FQGNSA. With V trimmed by 1 base and J by 5 bases, 10 bases remained unmatched. The CDR3 extends over 16 amino acids. CDR3 sequence reads: CASSLGWDYIGETQYF. The CDR3 DNA is TGTGCCAGCAGCTTAGGTTGGGACTACATAGGGGAGACCCAGTACTTC. The whole variable domain, filled in from reference TRBV7-2 and TRBJ2-5, reads GAGVSQSPSNKVTEKGKDVELRCDPISGHTALYWYRQSLGQGLEFLIYFQGNSAPDKSGLPSDRFSAERTGGSVSTLTIQRTQQEDSAVYLCASSLGWDYIGETQYFGPGTRLLVL.

The J gene is TRBJ2-3, the V gene TRBV7-8, with 15 bases matching TRBD2. Unmatched junction bases numbered 16, after V lost 4 bases and J lost 5 bases. This CDR3 contains 20 residues. Per germline, CDR1 SGHVS and CDR2 FQNEAQ. CDR3: CASSSMRGLRTSGRGDTQYF. CDR3 nucleotide sequence: TGTGCCAGCAGCTCCATGCGGGGGCTTCGGACTAGCGGGAGGGGAGATACGCAGTATTTT.

V usage is TRBV6-5 and J usage is TRBJ2-7, with D perhaps TRBD1 or TRBD2 (6 bases each). Per germline, CDR1 MNHEY and CDR2 SVGAGI. CDR3 length: 14 amino acids. The V end lost 5 bases, the J end lost 2 bases, and 13 bases lay between the germline ends. CDR3 protein: CASSNYREAYEQYF. The CDR3 DNA follows: TGTGCCAGCAGTAACTACAGGGAGGCCTACGAGCAGTACTTC.

In this sample, this clonotype turned up a few times. V is TRBV27 and J is TRBJ2-5; D is possibly TRBD2 (5 bases). Germline values: CDR1 MNHEY, CDR2 SMNVEV (reference sequence). V lost 5 bases, J lost 5 bases, and 15 bases lay in between. The CDR3 covers 14 residues. This CDR3 reads CASSRSGSGETQYF. In DNA form, the CDR3 reads TGTGCCAGCAGTAGGTCAGGCTCGGGGGAGACCCAGTACTTC.

The rearrangement joins TRBV12-3 or TRBV12-4 to TRBJ1-5; weak D call: TRBD1 (6 bases). This CDR3 spans 16 amino acids. The V gene lost 5 bases and the J gene lost 4 bases, with 18 bases spanning the gap. CDR3: CASSSYPQGRNQPQHF. In DNA, the CDR3 is TGTGCCAGCAGTAGCTACCCACAGGGTCGGAATCAGCCCCAGCATTTT.

This sequence joins TRBV5-1 and TRBJ2-2, with 8 bases identical to TRBD1. The germline CDR1 and CDR2 sequences are SGHRS and YFSETQ. The CDR3 contains 15 residues. J was trimmed by 5 bases and V by 3 bases; bases with no gene match: 6. The CDR3 coding sequence is TGCGCCAGCAGCTCCGGGACAGGCGTAACCGGGGAGCTGTTTTTT. This translates into CASSSGTGVTGELFF.

This clonotype was found a few times. Here the CDR3 DNA reads TGTGCCAGCAGTTTCGGGCAGGGGATGTACCAAGAGACCCAGTACTTC. This codes for CASSFGQGMYQETQYF. The V and J genes are TRBV28 and TRBJ2-5; D might be TRBD1 (6 bases). Germline loops: CDR1 MDHEN, CDR2 SYDVKM. This CDR3 spans 16 amino acids. V was trimmed by 3 bases and J by 0 bases, leaving 14 bases between them.

The V call is TRBV7-2, the J call TRBJ1-4; D remains ambiguous. The CDR3 consists of 16 residues. The germline V gene has CDR1 SGHTA and CDR2 FQGNSA. V dropped 2 bases and J dropped 8 bases, with 18 bases sitting between them. The CDR3 sequence: CASSLYGGPLGEKLFF. The CDR3 nucleotides read TGTGCCAGCAGCTTATACGGCGGGCCCCTGGGCGAAAAACTGTTTTTT.

This clonotype came up a few times. The V call is TRBV20-1, the J call TRBJ2-4; D might be TRBD2 (5 bases). V lost 3 bases, J lost 0 bases, and 9 bases lay in between. The CDR3 extends over 14 amino acids. Germline V CDR1 and CDR2: DFQATT, SNEGSKA (reference sequence). The CDR3 DNA reads TGCAGTGCTAGGCATGCGGGAGCCAAAAACATTCAGTACTTC. This sequence encodes CSARHAGAKNIQYF.

This clonotype was picked up many times. J is TRBJ2-5 and V is TRBV5-5; 8 bases fit TRBD1. The germline V gene encodes CDR1 SGHKS and CDR2 YYEKEE (reference sequence). This CDR3 region has 14 residues. The junction had 7 bases not matched to a gene; V was cut back by 4 bases and J by 5 bases. In DNA form, the CDR3 reads TGTGCCAGCAGCCCGGACAGGGCTGACGAGACCCAGTACTTC. Amino acids: CASSPDRADETQYF. Supplemented by reference TRBV5-5 and TRBJ2-5, the full variable domain reads DAGVTQSPTHLIKTRGQQVTLRCSPISGHKSVSWYQQVLGQGPQFIFQYYEKEERGRGNFPDRFSARQFPNYSSELNVNALLLGDSALYLCASSPDRADETQYFGPGTRLLVL.

This clonotype was seen many times. The chain uses TRBV28 and TRBJ2-2; D not resolved. The CDR3 runs 13 residues. The ends were cut back, 5 bases at V and 3 bases at J, with 7 bases in the middle. Germline CDR1 is MDHEN and CDR2 is SYDVKM. This CDR3 reads CASSPLDTGELFF. In nucleotides, the CDR3 is TGTGCCAGCAGTCCCCTAGACACCGGGGAGCTGTTTTTT.

This clonotype has at least ten counts. CDR3 loop: CASSPGQIPQQYF. DNA for the CDR3: TGCGCCAGCAGCCCCGGACAGATACCTCAGCAGTACTTC. The V and J genes are TRBV5-1 and TRBJ2-7; tentative D call: TRBD1 (6 bases). The CDR3 sequence is 13 residues long. The germline V and J ends were trimmed by 4 bases and 8 bases, with 16 bases remaining between them. CDR1 is SGHRS, CDR2 YFSETQ, per germline. Together with reference TRBV5-1 and TRBJ2-7, the CDR3 gives the full variable domain: KAGVTQTPRYLIKTRGQQVTLSCSPISGHRSVSWYQQTPGQGLQFLFEYFSETQRNKGNFPGRFSGRQFSNSRSEMNVSTLELGDSALYLCASSPGQIPQQYFGPGTRLTVT.

The chain uses TRBV29-1 and TRBJ2-7; D possibly matches TRBD1 or TRBD2 (5 bases each). The CDR3 sequence is 13 residues long. CDR1 and CDR2 (germline): SQVTM, ANQGSEA. V was shortened by 3 bases and J by 2 bases, with 11 bases between the two germline ends. As DNA, the CDR3 is TGCAGCGTTGACGAGGGGTCCCCCTACGAGCAGTACTTC. This encodes CSVDEGSPYEQYF.

The rearrangement joins TRBV9 to TRBJ2-1, with no clear D. Between the trimmed V and J ends, which lost 4 bases and 1 base, there was a span of 6 bases. Germline V gene lookup returns CDR1 SGDLS and CDR2 YYNGEE. This CDR3 comprises 13 residues. This CDR3 is CASSTLSYNEQFF. CDR3 sequence (DNA): TGTGCCAGCAGCACCCTGTCCTACAATGAGCAGTTCTTC.

V is TRBV15 and J is TRBJ2-7; no clear D gene. This CDR3 region has 16 residues. CDR1 and CDR2 from the germline V gene are LNHNV and YYDKDF (reference sequence). With 1 base removed from V and 4 bases from J, the gap between germline ends came to 17 bases. This chain's CDR3 is CATSRGAPANGYEQYF. The CDR3 DNA reads TGTGCCACCAGCAGAGGGGCCCCCGCTAATGGATACGAGCAGTACTTC.

V is TRBV30 and J is TRBJ2-2; D remains unclear. Germline CDR1 reads GTSNPN; CDR2 reads SVGIG (reference sequence). The CDR3 is 11 amino acids. Trimming cost V 1 base and J 5 bases, with 2 bases left between them. The CDR3 is CAWSATGELFF. The CDR3 region has the DNA TGTGCCTGGAGTGCAACCGGGGAGCTGTTTTTT.

This clonotype was counted between two and nine times. This chain links TRBV20-1 with TRBJ2-2; no reliable D call. V lost 3 bases and J lost 3, with 5 bases in between. CDR1 is DFQATT, CDR2 SNEGSKA, per germline (reference sequence). The CDR3 extends over 12 amino acids. The CDR3 region is CSASGYTGELFF. CDR3 DNA sequence: TGCAGTGCTAGTGGGTACACCGGGGAGCTGTTTTTT.

This chain joins TRBV28 and TRBJ2-3, with 9 bases that match TRBD2. The germline V gene has CDR1 MDHEN and CDR2 SYDVKM. The CDR3 loop spans 15 amino acids. Trimming took 3 bases from V and 5 from J; bases not matched to a gene: 6. The CDR3 DNA reads as TGTGCCAGCAGTTTGCTGCGGGAGGGGCAAGATACGCAGTATTTT. It is translated as CASSLLREGQDTQYF.

This clonotype has a handful of counts. The gene calls are TRBV4-3 and TRBJ2-1, with D unresolved. This CDR3 spans 13 amino acids. V gave up 1 base and J gave up 7 bases, with 8 bases separating them. Per the germline V gene, CDR1 is LGHNA and CDR2 is YSLEER. The CDR3 bases are TGCGCCAGCAGCCAAGTTCGGGCTAATGAGCAGTTCTTC. It is translated as CASSQVRANEQFF.

This clonotype was picked up a small number of times. The rearrangement links TRBV3-1 to TRBJ2-2; a weak D match, TRBD2 (6 bases). Germline V gene data show CDR1 as LGHDT and CDR2 as YNNKEL (reference sequence). The CDR3 sequence is 16 residues long. V lost 0 bases and J 6 bases, leaving 14 bases between the germline ends. The CDR3 DNA follows: TGTGCCAGCAGCCAAGATAGGACTACCCGAGCCGGGGAGCTGTTTTTT. Its protein is CASSQDRTTRAGELFF.

Turning to this clonotype: A much larger clonotype is one base distant, so this may be a read error. V is TRBV2 and J is TRBJ1-3; no clear D gene. V lost 7 bases to trimming and J lost 6 bases, with 7 bases between them. CDR3 length: 11 amino acids. Germline values: CDR1 SNHLY, CDR2 FYNNEI. CDR3 in amino acids: CASKSENTIYF. As DNA, the CDR3 is TGTGCCAGCAAAAGCGAAAACACCATATATTTT.

This clonotype was detected ten times or more. The gene calls are TRBV12-3 or TRBV12-4 and TRBJ2-5; a weak D match, TRBD2 (5 bases). Trimming shortened V by 5 bases and J by 7 bases, and 8 bases separated the two germline ends. This CDR3 is built from 11 residues. The chain's CDR3 is CASSPSGTQYF. Written as DNA, the CDR3 is TGTGCCAGCAGTCCCAGCGGGACCCAGTACTTC.

This clonotype came up many times. V gene TRBV11-2 combines with J gene TRBJ2-5; 10 bases are shared with TRBD1. J was trimmed by 4 bases and V by 5 bases; bases with no gene match: 7. Germline V gene data show CDR1 as SGHAT and CDR2 as FQNNGV. The CDR3 totals 15 residues. The DNA for the CDR3 is TGTGCCAGCAGCGAGAACGACAGGGGGCTAGAGACCCAGTACTTC. This translates into CASSENDRGLETQYF.

This clonotype showed up just a few times. The chain links TRBV9 to TRBJ1-3; D call uncertain. Germline V gene lookup returns CDR1 SGDLS and CDR2 YYNGEE. Trimming shortened V by 0 bases and J by 2 bases, and 6 bases separated the two germline ends. The CDR3 extends over 14 amino acids. CDR3 protein: CASSVGGTGNTIYF. CDR3 nucleotide sequence: TGTGCCAGCAGCGTAGGAGGGACTGGAAACACCATATATTTT.